The rows below give T cell receptor beta chains drawn from one sample of a study of blood T cell repertoires in COVID-19. The repertoire was sequenced with immunoSEQ multiplex PCR; TCRdb's copy has only in-frame clones and lacks some. The profile shows roughly 290,000 clones, approximately 85% of them singletons. The specimen sequenced was PBMCs or T cells enriched from blood (not recorded which). All receptors come from a woman aged 25 to 39 who had recovered from COVID-19. Each CDR3 is given with its conserved first and last residue. The order of the fields is clone size, V gene, J gene, D gene, CDR3 protein, CDR3 DNA. A D gene is named only where the DNA matches it firmly. Size tells how often a clone was seen (once, few, many) or the class of an expanded clone, and some rows leave it out.

.	TRBV18	TRBJ2-2	TRBD1	CASSPAWTGVRTGELFF	TGTGCCAGCTCACCAGCTTGGACAGGGGTGAGGACCGGGGAGCTGTTTTTT
.	TRBV2	TRBJ2-7	TRBD2	CASSEPRGLAGGEQYF	TGTGCCAGCAGTGAACCCCGGGGACTAGCGGGAGGAGAGCAGTACTTC
once	TRBV28	TRBJ1-5	TRBD1	CASTAIGQDREPQHF	TGTGCCAGCACCGCGATCGGACAGGACAGGGAGCCCCAGCATTTT
.	TRBV28	TRBJ1-4	.	CASRSPRETNEKLFF	TGTGCCAGCAGGAGCCCCAGGGAAACTAATGAAAAACTGTTTTTT
.	TRBV5-1	TRBJ1-3	.	CASSLEGDGEHTIYF	TGCGCCAGCAGCTTGGAGGGGGACGGGGAGCACACCATATATTTT
.	TRBV30	TRBJ2-3	TRBD2	CAWAGTSVTDTQYF	TGTGCCTGGGCCGGGACTAGCGTTACAGATACGCAGTATTTT
.	TRBV4-1	TRBJ1-2	TRBD1	CASSGRPFDRAYNYGYTF	TGCGCCAGCAGCGGTCGCCCCTTCGACAGGGCTTATAACTATGGCTACACCTTC
once	TRBV27	TRBJ1-1	.	CASSLTQAVNTEAFF	TGTGCCAGCAGTCTCACACAGGCTGTGAACACTGAAGCTTTCTTT
.	TRBV11-2	TRBJ1-2	TRBD1	CASSPDRAYGYTF	TGTGCCAGCAGCCCCGACAGGGCCTATGGCTACACCTTC
.	TRBV21-1	TRBJ2-5	.	CARGTARQETQYF	TGTGCCAGGGGGACAGCTCGACAAGAGACCCAGTACTTC
.	TRBV7-2	TRBJ1-4	TRBD1	CASSPKLGQGKELFF	TGTGCCAGCAGCCCGAAACTGGGACAGGGAAAAGAACTGTTTTTT
.	TRBV27	TRBJ2-3	TRBD2	CASSFGGRGTDTQYF	TGTGCCAGCAGTTTTGGCGGGAGGGGCACAGATACGCAGTATTTT
.	TRBV12-5	TRBJ2-1	TRBD2	CASAAGLAGVGEQFF	TGTGCTAGTGCTGCCGGACTAGCGGGAGTGGGTGAGCAGTTCTTC
once	TRBV12-3/TRBV12-4	TRBJ1-1	.	CASSDVRETEAFF	TGTGCCAGTAGTGACGTGAGGGAAACTGAAGCTTTCTTT
.	TRBV4-1	TRBJ2-1	TRBD1	CASSRDRGPNEQFF	TGCGCCAGCAGCCGGGACAGGGGTCCGAACGAGCAGTTCTTC
.	TRBV5-4	TRBJ1-1	TRBD1	CASSPITGGPANTEAFF	TGTGCCAGCAGCCCCATAACAGGGGGCCCCGCGAACACTGAAGCTTTCTTT
.	TRBV5-4	TRBJ2-7	.	CASRDTGSYEQYF	TGTGCCAGCAGGGACACTGGGTCCTACGAGCAGTACTTC
.	TRBV4-1	TRBJ1-2	.	CASPDSNYGYTF	TGCGCCAGCCCAGACAGCAACTATGGCTACACCTTC
.	TRBV21-1	TRBJ1-1	.	CASSKGRHRGSGYTEAFF	TGTGCCAGCAGCAAAGGACGCCACCGGGGGTCAGGCTACACTGAAGCTTTCTTT
.	TRBV2	TRBJ2-7	TRBD1	CASSPAGQGYDEQYF	TGTGCCAGCAGTCCCGCGGGACAGGGGTATGACGAGCAGTACTTC
once	TRBV18	TRBJ1-2	.	CASSPPESSYGYTF	TGTGCCAGCTCACCACCGGAGTCATCATATGGCTACACCTTC
.	TRBV19	TRBJ2-6	.	CASSIDWPSSGANVLTF	TGTGCCAGTAGTATAGATTGGCCCAGCTCTGGGGCCAACGTCCTGACTTTC
once	TRBV28	TRBJ2-7	.	CASSFRQVGYEQYF	TGTGCCAGCAGTTTCCGACAGGTGGGGTACGAGCAGTACTTC
once	TRBV23-1	TRBJ2-2	.	CAIPKIPGETGELFF	TGCGCCATCCCTAAGATCCCCGGGGAGACCGGGGAGCTGTTTTTT
.	TRBV10-3	TRBJ2-1	TRBD2	CAISDREGDEQFF	TGTGCCATCAGTGATCGGGAGGGGGATGAGCAGTTCTTC
.	TRBV20-1	TRBJ2-5	TRBD1	CSASSTGAETQYF	TGCAGTGCTAGTTCTACAGGGGCGGAGACCCAGTACTTC
.	TRBV28	TRBJ1-4	.	CASSLRNTRFRGIGEKLFF	TGTGCCAGCAGTTTAAGAAATACCCGATTTAGGGGGATCGGAGAAAAACTGTTTTTT
.	TRBV28	TRBJ1-4	TRBD1	CATSTGQSEGLFF	TGTGCCACCTCGACGGGACAGTCTGAGGGGCTGTTTTTT
.	TRBV7-9	TRBJ1-1	TRBD1	CASSPGTGYFPEAFF	TGTGCCAGCAGCCCAGGGACAGGATATTTCCCTGAAGCTTTCTTT
.	TRBV12-3/TRBV12-4	TRBJ2-5	.	CASSFKETQYF	TGTGCCAGCAGTTTCAAAGAGACCCAGTACTTC
.	TRBV28	TRBJ1-5	.	CASRQEGGYRSQHF	TGTGCCAGCAGACAGGAAGGGGGTTATCGGTCCCAGCATTTT
once	TRBV19	TRBJ2-1	.	CASSVTSNQVDEQFF	TGTGCCAGTAGTGTTACTAGCAATCAAGTCGATGAGCAGTTCTTC
few	TRBV19	TRBJ2-4	TRBD1	CATAPTGGVKNIQYF	TGTGCCACCGCACCGACAGGGGGCGTGAAAAACATTCAGTACTTC
.	TRBV7-8	TRBJ1-1	.	CASSPRSGDRAFF	TGTGCCAGCAGTCCCAGATCAGGGGATCGAGCTTTCTTT
.	TRBV19	TRBJ2-7	.	CASSIDLDRRYSEQYF	TGTGCCAGTAGTATAGACCTAGACAGGAGGTACTCCGAGCAGTACTTC
.	TRBV4-1	TRBJ2-3	TRBD2	CASSPGLDHTDTQYF	TGCGCCAGCAGCCCGGGACTAGACCACACAGATACGCAGTATTTT
.	TRBV24-1	TRBJ1-2	TRBD1	CATSEFRGSYGYTF	TGTGCCACCAGTGAGTTCAGGGGGAGCTATGGCTACACCTTC
.	TRBV27	TRBJ1-1	TRBD1	CASSNSGTAYTEAFF	TGTGCCAGCAGTAACTCCGGGACAGCCTACACTGAAGCTTTCTTT
.	TRBV9	TRBJ1-5	.	CASSVSGDSNQPQHF	TGTGCCAGCAGCGTATCAGGGGATAGCAATCAGCCCCAGCATTTT
.	TRBV15	TRBJ1-1	.	CATADRRNTEAFF	TGTGCCACCGCCGACAGGAGGAACACTGAAGCTTTCTTT
.	TRBV5-6	TRBJ2-2	TRBD1	CASRHETGANTGELFF	TGTGCCAGCAGGCACGAAACAGGGGCGAACACCGGGGAGCTGTTTTTT
.	TRBV19	TRBJ1-5	TRBD1	CASSIDRELNQPQHF	TGTGCCAGTAGTATTGACAGGGAGCTCAATCAGCCCCAGCATTTT
.	TRBV12-3/TRBV12-4	TRBJ2-7	TRBD1	CASRPGQSYEQYF	TGTGCCAGCAGACCGGGACAGAGCTACGAGCAGTACTTC
.	TRBV27	TRBJ2-7	TRBD1	CASSLSWQGAYEQYF	TGTGCCAGCAGTTTATCTTGGCAGGGGGCCTACGAGCAGTACTTC
few	TRBV5-1	TRBJ1-1	.	CASSLGQDSTEAFF	TGCGCCAGCAGCTTGGGACAGGATAGCACTGAAGCTTTCTTT
.	TRBV14	TRBJ1-5	.	CASSQTSWQPQHF	TGTGCCAGCAGCCAGACATCCTGGCAGCCCCAGCATTTT
.	TRBV6-4	TRBJ2-3	.	CASSEGVSTDTQYF	TGTGCCAGCAGTGAAGGGGTGAGCACAGATACGCAGTATTTT